The entry that follows covers one T cell receptor (beta chain) sequence. Antigen unknown. This sample was included in a study of cytomegalovirus exposure and HLA in healthy donors. Turning to the study itself: The roughly 120 million unique TCR beta sequences, from 150 million to 200 million T cells, were found by an earlier analysis. General study findings and limits: A later analysis reportedly found that, within productive TCRs, an Asian-associated ancestry cluster had fewer N-insertions than the mean observed across the roughly 700 donors. Several of the most significant clusters were apparently associated with common viral pathogens in a later analysis. Accurate HLA-A and HLA-B prediction from TCR beta sequences was reported for most subjects.

The PCR employed 60 Vbeta primers together with 13 Jbeta primers. This table comes from immunoSEQ multiplex PCR, and its TCRdb copy is limited to in-frame clones, with some not included. The table lists about 150,000 clones, roughly 84% of them singletons. This CDR3 spans 16 amino acids. From germline, CDR1 is SGHVS and CDR2 FNYEAQ. This chain joins TRBV7-6 and TRBJ2-5; 7 nucleotides line up with TRBD2. The better agreement between TRBJ2-7 and the DNA end casts doubt on the J call. This sequence originates from a woman aged 18-29 years in good health and CMV-seronegative. Input material: PBMCs. CDR3 coding DNA: TGTGCCAGCAGCTTATCACCCGGACTAGGTGAGGCCGAGCAGTACTTC. Its protein is CASSLSPGLGEAEQYF.